This entry lists 28 T cell receptor beta chains sequenced from one sample in a study of Graves' ophthalmopathy and Graves' hyperthyroidism. CDR3 regions of TCR beta were amplified from RNA transcripts. First-round RT-PCR used HTBI primers; second-round multiplex PCR followed. Using its own MiXCR run on the multiplex PCR reads, TCRdb lists one record per CDR3 protein. The sample holds more than 300,000 distinct CDR3 sequences; roughly a sixth are singletons and the top ten take roughly 2.6%. The source material was peripheral blood. The receptors were sampled from an adult woman with stable Graves' hyperthyroidism.

Notes on this clonotype: A much bigger clone sits one base away, suggesting this may be a read error. The chain is built from TRBV7-9 and TRBJ2-5; maybe TRBD1 (5 bases). The germline CDR1 and CDR2 sequences are SEHNR and FQNEAQ (reference sequence). The CDR3 is 14 residues long. CDR3 region: CASSPAGLEETKYF. The DNA of the CDR3 is TGTGCCAGCAGCCCCGCAGGGCTCGAAGAGACCAAGTACTTC.

The rearrangement joins TRBV6-1 to TRBJ2-5; D is uncertain. The CDR3 contains 13 residues. Germline V gives CDR1 MNHNS, CDR2 SASEGT. Trimming stripped 3 bases from V and 5 bases from J, with 10 bases between. The CDR3 coding sequence is TGTGCCAGCAGTGATGATCCTAGGGAGACCCAGTACTTC. Translating it yields CASSDDPRETQYF.

In this sample, this clonotype turned up a few times. One end of the junction fails to match germline, which may point to a read error. The V and J genes are TRBV12-3 or TRBV12-4 and TRBJ2-7; TRBD1 matches 9 bases. The CDR3 is made up of 14 amino acids. The CDR3 coding sequence is TGTGTCAGCAGTTTGTACAGGGGGCCCTACGAGCAGTACTTC. This gives the protein CVSSLYRGPYEQYF.

This clonotype was counted many times. The V call is TRBV20-1, the J call TRBJ2-4, with 7 bases lining up with TRBD1. The V gene's germline CDR1 is DFQATT and CDR2 SNEGSKA (reference sequence). CDR3 length: 15 amino acids. J lost 4 bases, V lost 2 bases, and 8 bases had no gene match. This chain's CDR3 is CSARHRGSKKNIQYF. DNA of the CDR3: TGCAGTGCTAGACACAGGGGATCGAAAAAAAACATTCAGTACTTC.

The chain carries TRBV7-2 and TRBJ2-7; 8 positions match TRBD1. CDR1 and CDR2 from the germline V gene are SGHTA and FQGNSA. CDR3 length: 15 residues. V was clipped by 4 bases and J by 6 bases; unmatched bases: 11. CDR3 amino acids: CASSSGTGILGEQYF. The CDR3 DNA reads TGTGCCAGCAGCTCAGGGACAGGTATTCTTGGCGAGCAGTACTTC.

This clonotype was detected many times. DNA for the CDR3: TGTGCCTGGAGCGGCTCGGAGACCCAGTACTTC. Its protein is CAWSGSETQYF. The chain links TRBV30 to TRBJ2-5; D is unresolved. This CDR3 has 11 amino acids. V lost 3 bases and J 5 bases, leaving 7 bases between the germline ends. The V gene's germline CDR1 is GTSNPN and CDR2 SVGIG (reference sequence).

This clonotype has ten or more counts. This chain joins TRBV20-1 and TRBJ2-7, with D uncertain. V lost 0 bases to trimming and J lost 2 bases, with 11 bases between them. The CDR3 sequence is 14 residues long. Germline CDR1 and CDR2: DFQATT and SNEGSKA (reference sequence). The CDR3 loop is CSARDDGAAYEQYF. DNA for the CDR3: TGCAGTGCTAGAGATGACGGAGCAGCCTACGAGCAGTACTTC.

The chain couples TRBV3-1 to TRBJ2-5, with D perhaps TRBD2 (5 bases). Trimming stripped 4 bases from V and 0 bases from J, with 12 bases between. CDR1 and CDR2 (germline): LGHDT, YNNKEL (reference sequence). CDR3 length: 15 amino acids. This CDR3 is CASSLRGPDQETQYF. In DNA, the CDR3 is TGTGCCAGCAGCCTTCGAGGGCCTGACCAAGAGACCCAGTACTTC.

Only a few counts were recorded for this clonotype. The V gene is TRBV5-1, the J gene TRBJ2-7; TRBD2 agrees at 9 bases. This CDR3 comprises 15 residues. Unmatched junction bases numbered 6, after V lost 4 bases and J lost 1 base. Per germline, CDR1 SGHRS and CDR2 YFSETQ. The CDR3 DNA sequence: TGCGCCAGCAGCCCCCTGCTAGCGGGGTCCTACGAGCAGTACTTC. This encodes CASSPLLAGSYEQYF.

This clonotype was found many times. This rearrangement joins TRBV6-1 to TRBJ2-6; 12 bases line up with TRBD1. Trimming removed 4 bases from V and 4 bases from J; junction bases left unmatched: 11. This CDR3 is built from 19 residues. The germline V gene has CDR1 MNHNS and CDR2 SASEGT. CDR3 loop: CASSASWGQGALGANVLTF. The DNA of the CDR3 is TGTGCCAGCAGTGCTTCCTGGGGACAGGGGGCACTCGGGGCCAACGTCCTGACTTTC.

This clonotype was seen ten or more times. The chain uses TRBV5-1 and TRBJ2-2; maybe TRBD1 (6 bases). The germline V gene encodes CDR1 SGHRS and CDR2 YFSETQ. V was pared by 4 bases and J by 4 bases, with 14 bases between. This CDR3 contains 15 residues. The CDR3: CASSQQGGGTGELFF. The CDR3 bases are TGCGCCAGCAGCCAACAGGGTGGGGGCACCGGGGAGCTGTTTTTT.

This clonotype was counted once. The chain has TRBV7-6 and TRBJ2-7; D gene unclear. Germline lookup yields CDR1 SGHVS and CDR2 FNYEAQ. The CDR3 consists of 13 residues. Trimming pared 10 bases from V and 0 bases from J, leaving 13 bases between. The CDR3 is CATRESPSYEQYF. The CDR3 DNA reads as TGTGCCACCAGAGAGTCCCCCTCCTACGAGCAGTACTTC. Combining the CDR3 with reference TRBV7-6 and TRBJ2-7 gives the whole variable domain GAGVSQSPRYKVTKRGQDVALRCDPISGHVSLYWYRQALGQGPEFLTYFNYEAQQDKSGLPNDRFSAERPEGSISTLTIQRTEQRDSAMYRCATRESPSYEQYFGPGTRLTVT.

This clonotype was seen ten or more times. The chain joins TRBV12-5 to TRBJ2-2; 15 bases line up with TRBD2. J was trimmed by 1 base and V by 7 bases; bases with no gene match: 7. This CDR3 contains 18 residues. CDR1 and CDR2 (germline): LGHNT, FRNRAP. CDR3 nucleotides: TGTGCTAGTGTCTGGGGACTAGCGGGAGGCAAGAACACCGGGGAGCTGTTTTTT. Protein sequence: CASVWGLAGGKNTGELFF.

This clonotype came up many times. This chain connects TRBV20-1 to TRBJ2-7; D is possibly TRBD2 (7 bases). The CDR3 sequence is 16 residues long. Germline lookup yields CDR1 DFQATT and CDR2 SNEGSKA (reference sequence). Trimming removed 2 bases at V and 0 bases at J, with 17 bases between. CDR3 protein: CSARRVGGGHSYEQYF. The CDR3 DNA is TGCAGTGCTAGACGTGTTGGCGGGGGACACTCCTACGAGCAGTACTTC.

The table lists this clonotype with many counts. V and J are TRBV6-1 and TRBJ2-5; TRBD2 agrees at 13 bases. Germline CDR1 MNHNS, CDR2 SASEGT. The CDR3 extends over 18 amino acids. The V segment lost 0 bases and the J segment 3 bases; nucleotides outside the gene matches: 7. The CDR3 DNA reads as TGTGCCAGCAGTGAAGCCGGACTAGCGGGGGCCGGGAAAGAGACCCAGTACTTC. Translating it yields CASSEAGLAGAGKETQYF.

This clonotype was counted ten times or more. The chain is built from TRBV12-3 or TRBV12-4 and TRBJ2-7; TRBD2 is a possible D gene (5 bases). Trimming left V 2 bases short and J 7 bases short, with 12 bases between. The CDR3 loop spans 13 amino acids. CDR3: CASSLFIPGEQYF. The CDR3 DNA follows: TGTGCCAGCAGTTTATTTATTCCGGGAGAGCAGTACTTC.

This clonotype was observed at least ten times. V gene TRBV7-2 combines with J gene TRBJ2-5; 7 bases fit TRBD2. This CDR3 has 13 amino acids. Germline assignment: CDR1 SGHTA and CDR2 FQGNSA. V shed 4 bases, J shed 7 bases, and the junction held 6 bases outside the gene matches. The CDR3 DNA reads TGTGCCAGCAGCTCCCGCGCTAGCGGGACCCAGTACTTC. The encoded protein is CASSSRASGTQYF.

The sample holds many counts of this clonotype. The V and J genes are TRBV9 and TRBJ2-2; D is undetermined. The CDR3 extends over 13 amino acids. Germline CDR1 and CDR2: SGDLS and YYNGEE. V lost 4 bases, J lost 5 bases, and 9 bases lay in between. DNA of the CDR3: TGTGCCAGCAGCTTCGGGTGGACCGGGGAGCTGTTTTTT. This gives the protein CASSFGWTGELFF.

This clonotype was observed at least ten times. The rearrangement joins TRBV7-2 to TRBJ2-7; weak D call: TRBD2 (5 bases). The length of the CDR3 is 13 residues. The V end lost 7 bases, the J end lost 2 bases, and 12 bases lay between the germline ends. Germline CDR1 and CDR2: SGHTA and FQGNSA. The CDR3 DNA follows: TGTGCCAGCACAGATTGGGAGACCTACGAGCAGTACTTC. Its translation: CASTDWETYEQYF.

This clonotype was observed many times. The rearrangement joins TRBV4-3 to TRBJ2-5; tentatively, D is TRBD1 (6 bases). Trimming removed 0 bases at V and 9 bases at J, with 11 bases between. The CDR3 has 13 amino acids. CDR1 is LGHNA, CDR2 YSLEER, per germline. The CDR3 nucleotides read TGCGCCAGCAGCCAAGACCGCGCAGGGGCCCAGTACTTC. Amino acids: CASSQDRAGAQYF.

This clonotype appeared many times. The rearrangement joins TRBV6-4 to TRBJ2-7, with 7 bases matching TRBD1. With 0 bases clipped from V and 3 bases from J, the junction kept 2 bases outside the gene matches. Germline CDR1 MRHNA, CDR2 SNTAGT. This CDR3 has 14 amino acids. In DNA form, the CDR3 reads TGTGCCAGCAGTGACTCGACAGGGCTCTACGAGCAGTACTTC. This translates into CASSDSTGLYEQYF.

This clonotype was seen ten or more times. V is TRBV6-5 and J is TRBJ1-1; D is ambiguous. The V gene's germline CDR1 is MNHEY and CDR2 SVGAGI. The V end was cut by 2 bases, the J end by 5 bases, with 12 bases between. CDR3 length equals 14 residues. CDR3 sequence (DNA): TGTGCCAGCAGTTACGTCGGGGAGAGGACTGAAGCTTTCTTT. Translated, it gives CASSYVGERTEAFF.

This chain joins TRBV5-1 and TRBJ2-7; D may be TRBD1 or TRBD2 (5 bases each). This CDR3 has 15 residues. The V gene's germline CDR1 is SGHRS and CDR2 YFSETQ. Between the trimmed V and J ends, which lost 4 bases and 0 bases, there was a span of 14 bases. DNA of the CDR3: TGCGCCAGCAGCACGGGGCACGCAAGCTCCTACGAGCAGTACTTC. Translated, it gives CASSTGHASSYEQYF. Based on the CDR3 plus reference TRBV5-1 and TRBJ2-7, the full variable domain is KAGVTQTPRYLIKTRGQQVTLSCSPISGHRSVSWYQQTPGQGLQFLFEYFSETQRNKGNFPGRFSGRQFSNSRSEMNVSTLELGDSALYLCASSTGHASSYEQYFGPGTRLTVT.

This clonotype was detected ten times or more. The CDR3 loop reads CASSFVALAGGPGQTQYF. The DNA for the CDR3 is TGTGCCAGCAGCTTCGTGGCCCTAGCGGGAGGGCCGGGACAGACCCAGTACTTC. The J gene is TRBJ2-5, the V gene TRBV11-1, with 12 bases that match TRBD2. The germline CDR1 and CDR2 sequences are SGHAT and FQDESV (reference sequence). This CDR3 contains 18 residues. J gave up 6 bases and V 3 bases, and 14 bases lay outside the gene matches.

This clonotype was detected ten times or more. This CDR3 is CASSEDRWSSYEQYF. The CDR3 bases are TGTGCCAGCAGCGAAGACAGGTGGAGCTCCTACGAGCAGTACTTC. The chain combines TRBV7-2 with TRBJ2-7; TRBD1 might be the D (6 bases). This CDR3 spans 15 amino acids. The V gene lost 5 bases and the J gene lost 0 bases, with 14 bases spanning the gap. CDR1 SGHTA and CDR2 FQGNSA come from the germline V gene.

The J gene is TRBJ1-5, the V gene TRBV2, with D possibly matching TRBD1 (5 bases). The CDR3 has 14 residues. The ends were cut back, 4 bases at V and 4 bases at J, with 11 bases in the middle. Germline CDR1 SNHLY, CDR2 FYNNEI. The CDR3 DNA reads as TGTGCCAGCAGTGGGGGGGGACGGAATCAGCCCCAGCATTTT. As protein: CASSGGGRNQPQHF.

This clonotype was observed a few times. This chain uses TRBV6-2 or TRBV6-3 with TRBJ2-1; TRBD1 matches at 9 bases. In germline, CDR1 is MNHEY, CDR2 SVGEGT. CDR3 length: 15 amino acids. V trimming: 4 bases; J trimming: 1 base; junction bases outside the gene matches: 2. CDR3 coding DNA: TGTGCCAGCAGTTCGGACAGGGGTTCCTACAATGAGCAGTTCTTC. Translating gives CASSSDRGSYNEQFF.

The chain combines TRBV6-5 with TRBJ2-7; D might be TRBD2 (6 bases). The V and J ends lost 4 bases and 2 bases respectively, with 15 bases between them. In germline, CDR1 is MNHEY, CDR2 SVGAGI. This CDR3 comprises 15 residues. The CDR3 DNA sequence: TGTGCCAGCAGTTCTACCTGGGGGGAAGCCTACGAGCAGTACTTC. Its translation is CASSSTWGEAYEQYF.